This TCR beta chain was captured in a study of shared clonotypes between healthy human individuals (dated by TCRdb to 2020 to 2022). At the level of the whole study: The cohort comprised two women and a few men aged 18 to 49 years. Per donor, three plates each were used for CD4 naive and CD4 memory, two for CD8 naive, and one for CD8 memory. Leukapheresis yielded between about 0.85 and 10 billion PBMCs per donor. To estimate repertoire size and how much clonotype sharing occurs between individuals, the study deeply sequenced the blood TCR repertoires of five healthy adults. To increase sequencing depth and limit assay-specific biases, different laboratories used diverse techniques to prepare libraries and sequence TCR repertoires.

Using the deep immunoSEQ assay, multiplex PCR amplified TCR CDR3 regions from genomic DNA. For each cell subset, the extracted genomic DNA was distributed evenly across all wells of several immunoSEQ 96-well plates, and each plate served as one replicate. For sorted subsets, each replicate PCR was loaded with roughly 200 ng genomic DNA, equivalent to some 31,000 T cell genomes. The purified libraries were quantified using a Qubit 3.0 fluorometer, sized with a Bioanalyzer 2100, and then quantified again using the KAPA Library Quantification kit. Every immunoSEQ 96-well plate was sequenced on a dedicated single-read 150-cycle Illumina NextSeq 550 flow cell. From the authors' description of their analysis: The immunoSEQ output contained only junctional sequences without quality scores, so filtering could not match that applied to full-length reads. Sequences were annotated with PyIR, a Python wrapper for IgBLAST v1.9, using IMGT germline references to assign V/J genes and CDR3. Reads with weak V/J assignments (E-value above 1e-6), missing CDR3, stop codons, out-of-frame junctions, or ambiguous translated residues were removed. V3J clonotypes were defined by identical inferred V gene, J gene, and CDR3 amino acid sequence. To compute the percentage overlap between repertoires, the number of shared unique clonotypes was divided by the size of the smaller repertoire. Repertoire richness was assessed with RTK rarefaction, the Chao1 estimator, and Recon v2.1 estimates of unobserved clonotypes. Generation probabilities for all TCRbeta clonotypes obtained by the gDNA method from a handful of donors were computed using OLGA. TCRdb mirrors the immuneACCESS table, restricted to in-frame sequences. Some clones are absent from its copies; in checked studies, under half trace to an unresolved V gene, and the reason for the others is unknown. V and J calls and clone size are those listed in that table; D and trimming were worked out from the DNA. For this sample there are 2 million to 2.5 million clones; 85% to 95% appear just once. Around 0.35% of the sample lies in the top ten.

Donors were healthy HIV-negative adults with no recently reported acute infections or vaccinations. Only Caucasian adults living in Nashville, Tennessee, USA were represented among the donors. Magnetic negative selection was used to enrich CD4+ T cells, after which naive cells were positively selected on CD45RA and the negative fraction became the memory subset. After blood collection by leukapheresis, PBMCs were isolated using Ficoll-Histopaque density gradient centrifugation and then cryopreserved in the vapor phase of liquid nitrogen. Purity and quantity of every magnetically sorted T cell population were checked by analytical flow cytometry. From each sorted fraction, genomic DNA was isolated and quantified by UV absorbance on a Nanodrop 2000c. The CDR3 contains 14 residues, cysteine and phenylalanine counted. Of the read, only the CDR3 DNA is kept; its 42 bases are in frame from base 1. The CDR1 and CDR2 encoded by the germline V gene are SGHVS and FNYEAQ. V lost 2 bases and J lost 5 bases; the stretch between them is 12 bases long.

As regards this clone: Its antigen has not been determined. Base-call qualities are not available, and no considerably larger clone is one nucleotide away.

The investigation overall reported the following: Only blood was sampled, and tissue TCR repertoires likely differ from those in blood. Estimated clonotype richness was generally larger for naive than for memory subsets. Because the study included a small number of donors, the genetic and exposure-history diversity represented was limited. Based on pairwise subsampling, the degree of clonotype sharing among donors was expected to be affected by sequencing depth. Even with the large sequencing depth, rarefaction of the sorted-subset datasets indicated that sequencing was incomplete. When a handful of donors were compared, the shared fraction of clonotypes was about 5% for naive CD4, approximately 3.3% for naive CD8, 2% to 2.5% for memory CD4, and 0.3% to 0.5% for memory CD8. Compared with non-shared clonotypes, the clonotypes found in all four sorted-subset donors had higher generation probabilities.

The V and J genes are TRBV7-6 and TRBJ2-5; TRBD1 could be the D gene, as 5 bases match. This sequence was found in a man in his late teens or twenties in good health. Some clones in this sample may be carry-over from other donors' samples. The sample consisted of naive CD4+ T cells from PBMCs. The cell subset or site label for this specimen denotes: CD45RA+ positively selected. Here the CDR3 is given as CASSLRQGRETQYF. The nucleotides are TGTGCCAGCAGCTTACGGCAGGGTCGGGAGACCCAGTACTTC.